What follows are 24 T cell receptor beta chains derived from one specimen sequenced in a study of T cell responses to AZD1222 COVID-19 vaccine. Generated by immunoSEQ multiplex PCR, the TCRdb table keeps only in-frame clones and is missing some. This table holds about 110,000 clones, approximately 90% found once. The sample in question was peripheral blood, obtained on day 0 of MenACWY control vaccination. The receptors derive from an adult in good health.

The chain recombines TRBV27 with TRBJ2-2; 8 nucleotides match TRBD1. The V gene end was trimmed by 5 bases and the J gene end by 7 bases; junction bases not matched to a gene: 9. CDR3 length: 15 amino acids. Germline CDR1 MNHEY, CDR2 SMNVEV (reference sequence). Written as DNA, the CDR3 is TGTGCCAGCAGTGCACCGGCAGGGGGCTTCGGGGAGCTGTTTTTT. Its protein is CASSAPAGGFGELFF.

This chain joins TRBV4-3 and TRBJ2-2; tentatively, D is TRBD2 (6 bases). The germline gives CDR1 LGHNA, CDR2 YSLEER. This CDR3 has 16 residues. V was shortened by 0 bases and J by 7 bases, with 15 bases between the two germline ends. For the CDR3, the DNA is TGCGCCAGCAGCCAAGAGGGGAAAGGAGGGTTCGGGGAGCTGTTTTTT. Translation: CASSQEGKGGFGELFF.

This rearrangement joins TRBV15 to TRBJ2-7, with D possibly being TRBD1 or TRBD2 (5 bases each). The CDR3 length is 14 residues. Germline V CDR1 and CDR2: LNHNV, YYDKDF (reference sequence). The V gene lost 0 bases and the J gene lost 6 bases, with 12 bases spanning the gap. The CDR3 loop reads CATSRDRSGSEQYF. CDR3 sequence (DNA): TGTGCCACCAGCAGAGATAGATCAGGGAGCGAGCAGTACTTC.

The chain employs TRBV7-8 and TRBJ1-4; maybe TRBD1 (6 bases). This CDR3 has 15 residues. From germline, CDR1 is SGHVS and CDR2 FQNEAQ. V gave up 1 base and J gave up 4 bases, with 10 bases separating them. The CDR3 sequence is CASSLGTAINEKLFF. The CDR3 DNA reads TGTGCCAGCAGCTTAGGGACAGCTATTAATGAAAAACTGTTTTTT. Full variable domain (rest looked up from reference TRBV7-8 and TRBJ1-4): GAGVSQSPRYKVAKRGQDVALRCDPISGHVSLFWYQQALGQGPEFLTYFQNEAQLDKSGLPSDRFFAERPEGSVSTLKIQRTQQEDSAVYLCASSLGTAINEKLFFGSGTQLSVL.

The V call is TRBV3-1 (or the pseudogene TRBV3-2), the J call TRBJ2-2, with 7 bases matching TRBD2. Germline V gene lookup returns CDR1 LGHDT and CDR2 YNNKEL (reference sequence). The trim removed 6 bases at V and 3 bases at J, leaving 4 bases unmatched. This CDR3 is 14 amino acids long. The CDR3 DNA sequence: TGTGCCAGCAGGGGGACTACGCACACCGGGGAGCTGTTTTTT. It codes for CASRGTTHTGELFF.

This clone was observed a few times. Written as DNA, the CDR3 is TGTGCCAGCAGAAAACAGGGGAACACCGGGGAGCTGTTTTTT. As protein: CASRKQGNTGELFF. The chain has TRBV6-5 and TRBJ2-2, with D possibly matching TRBD1 (6 bases). Between the trimmed V and J ends, which lost 6 bases and 1 base, there was a span of 9 bases. This CDR3 contains 14 residues. CDR1 MNHEY and CDR2 SVGAGI come from the germline V gene.

The J gene is TRBJ1-1, the V gene TRBV5-4; tentative D call: TRBD1 (5 bases). The CDR3 runs 14 residues. V shed 3 bases and J shed 1 base, with 10 bases lying between them. Germline V gene lookup returns CDR1 SGHNT and CDR2 YYREEE (reference sequence). The CDR3 reads CASSWDDRNTEAFF. For the CDR3, the DNA is TGTGCCAGCAGCTGGGACGACCGGAACACTGAAGCTTTCTTT. Using reference TRBV5-4 and TRBJ1-1 for the parts outside the CDR3, the full variable domain is ETGVTQSPTHLIKTRGQQVTLRCSSQSGHNTVSWYQQALGQGPQFIFQYYREEENGRGNFPPRFSGLQFPNYSSELNVNALELDDSALYLCASSWDDRNTEAFFGQGTRLTVV.

The chain employs TRBV20-1 and TRBJ1-1, with D unresolved. V shed 6 bases and J shed 2 bases, with 7 bases lying between them. The CDR3 length is 11 residues. Germline loops: CDR1 DFQATT, CDR2 SNEGSKA (reference sequence). The DNA of the CDR3 is TGCAGTGCACGGGAAAACACTGAAGCTTTCTTT. As protein: CSARENTEAFF.

V usage is TRBV19 and J usage is TRBJ2-1; 12 bases align to TRBD1. V trimming: 6 bases; J trimming: 6 bases; junction bases outside the gene matches: 6. The CDR3 covers 15 residues. Germline V lookup: CDR1 LNHDA, CDR2 SQIVND (reference sequence). In DNA, the CDR3 is TGTGCCAGTAGCCAGGGACAGGGGGCGTTCAATGAGCAGTTCTTC. It translates to CASSQGQGAFNEQFF.

The genes are TRBV7-2 and TRBJ2-7, with a weak D call TRBD2 (6 bases). CDR3 length: 14 residues. From germline, CDR1 is SGHTA and CDR2 FQGNSA. V dropped 4 bases and J dropped 3 bases, with 13 bases sitting between them. CDR3 nucleotide sequence: TGTGCCAGCAGCTCGAGACTAGGGGTCTACGAGCAGTACTTC. This sequence encodes CASSSRLGVYEQYF.

The chain couples TRBV2 to TRBJ1-1; D is perhaps TRBD1 (5 bases). The CDR3 is 14 amino acids. The germline V and J ends were trimmed by 4 bases and 6 bases, with 15 bases remaining between them. In germline, CDR1 is SNHLY, CDR2 FYNNEI. CDR3 sequence: CASSAQGGVAEAFF. In DNA form, the CDR3 reads TGTGCCAGCAGTGCCCAGGGAGGAGTGGCTGAAGCTTTCTTT. Together with reference TRBV2 and TRBJ1-1, the CDR3 gives the full variable domain: EPEVTQTPSHQVTQMGQEVILRCVPISNHLYFYWYRQILGQKVEFLVSFYNNEISEKSEIFDDQFSVERPDGSNFTLKIRSTKLEDSAMYFCASSAQGGVAEAFFGQGTRLTVV.

The chain joins TRBV5-5 to TRBJ2-7, with TRBD2 matching over 7 bases. This CDR3 comprises 15 residues. CDR1 is SGHKS and CDR2 is YYEKEE in the germline V gene (reference sequence). Trimming at V came to 1 base and at J to 3 bases, leaving 7 bases not matched to a gene. CDR3 region: CASSLNQRGSYEQYF. The CDR3 DNA reads as TGTGCCAGCAGCTTGAACCAGCGGGGAAGCTACGAGCAGTACTTC.

This clone is a singleton in its sample. The chain recombines TRBV2 with TRBJ1-6; TRBD1 agrees at 7 bases. CDR3 length equals 14 residues. The trim removed 8 bases at V and 7 bases at J, leaving 8 bases unmatched. CDR1 is SNHLY and CDR2 is FYNNEI in the germline V gene. CDR3 DNA: TGTGCCAGCGATGACGGGACAGCAAATTCACCCCTCCACTTT. Amino acids: CASDDGTANSPLHF. The entire variable domain, with the rest obtained from reference TRBV2 and TRBJ1-6, is as follows: EPEVTQTPSHQVTQMGQEVILRCVPISNHLYFYWYRQILGQKVEFLVSFYNNEISEKSEIFDDQFSVERPDGSNFTLKIRSTKLEDSAMYFCASDDGTANSPLHFGNGTRLTVT.

The chain is built from TRBV5-6 and TRBJ1-1; D ambiguous. The CDR3 is 13 amino acids. Per the germline V gene, CDR1 is SGHDT and CDR2 is YYEEEE. Trimming left V 3 bases short and J 1 base short, with 7 bases between. CDR3 in amino acids: CASSSLGNTEAFF. The CDR3 nucleotides are TGTGCCAGCAGCTCCCTGGGGAACACTGAAGCTTTCTTT.

This chain connects TRBV7-9 to TRBJ1-2; D possibly corresponds to TRBD1 (5 bases). This CDR3 contains 15 residues. V was clipped by 0 bases and J by 7 bases, with 15 bases between them. Germline V lookup: CDR1 SEHNR, CDR2 FQNEAQ (reference sequence). CDR3 coding DNA: TGTGCCAGCAGCTTAGCCTTGATCGTAAGGGGTGGCTACACCTTC. This gives the protein CASSLALIVRGGYTF.

The CDR3 DNA reads as TGTGCCAGCAGCCCCAGAGCACCTAGCTCCTACGAGCAGTACTTC. Translation gives CASSPRAPSSYEQYF. The rearrangement joins TRBV5-5 to TRBJ2-7; no clear D gene. Germline CDR1 SGHKS, CDR2 YYEKEE (reference sequence). This CDR3 has 15 residues. Trimming took 4 bases from V and 0 from J, leaving 14 bases between them.

The chain recombines TRBV6-2 or TRBV6-3 with TRBJ1-1, with 9 positions matching TRBD1. V was clipped by 4 bases and J by 0 bases; unmatched bases: 15. The CDR3 sequence is 19 residues long. Germline assignment: CDR1 MNHEY and CDR2 SVGEGT. CDR3 residues: CASSSVPGTGLGLNTEAFF. The CDR3 DNA reads TGTGCCAGCAGTTCGGTCCCCGGGACAGGGCTGGGGTTGAACACTGAAGCTTTCTTT.

The rearrangement uses TRBV6-5 and TRBJ2-5; 10 nucleotides align to TRBD1. Per germline, CDR1 MNHEY and CDR2 SVGAGI. This CDR3 has 16 residues. Trimming removed 3 bases from V and 4 bases from J; junction bases left unmatched: 8. This chain's CDR3 is CASSYGDRGRRETQYF. The CDR3 DNA sequence: TGTGCCAGCAGTTATGGAGACAGGGGGCGAAGAGAGACCCAGTACTTC.

This clone was counted once. The chain employs TRBV4-1 and TRBJ2-7, with 12 bases fitting TRBD2. V lost 2 bases, J lost 2 bases, and 1 base stayed unmatched. CDR1 is MGHRA and CDR2 is YSYEKL in the germline V gene. This CDR3 has 15 residues. The DNA of the CDR3 is TGCGCCAGCAGCCAACTAGCGGGGGGGCCCTACGAGCAGTACTTC. Translating it yields CASSQLAGGPYEQYF.

The J gene is TRBJ1-4, the V gene TRBV3-1 (or the pseudogene TRBV3-2); tentative D call: TRBD1 (5 bases). CDR1 and CDR2 from the germline V gene are LGHDT and YNNKEL (reference sequence). The V end was cut by 0 bases, the J end by 7 bases, with 12 bases between. CDR3 length: 15 amino acids. The CDR3 nucleotides read TGTGCCAGCAGCCAAGAAGGGGTGGGGATTGAAAAACTGTTTTTT. Protein sequence: CASSQEGVGIEKLFF.

The chain uses TRBV6-1 and TRBJ2-7; a weak D match, TRBD1 (5 bases). CDR3 size: 15 residues. With 0 bases removed from V and 4 bases from J, the gap between germline ends came to 13 bases. Germline lookup yields CDR1 MNHNS and CDR2 SASEGT. CDR3 protein: CASSEAVAGSYEQYF. CDR3 sequence (DNA): TGTGCCAGCAGTGAAGCGGTGGCAGGGTCATACGAGCAGTACTTC.

The V call is TRBV6-5, the J call TRBJ2-7; 9 bases are shared with TRBD1. CDR1 MNHEY and CDR2 SVGAGI come from the germline V gene. Trimming cost V 5 bases and J 2 bases; bases outside gene matches: 7. The CDR3 sequence is 15 residues long. CDR3 loop: CASSPTGGLAYEQYF. The CDR3 nucleotides read TGTGCCAGCAGTCCTACAGGGGGCCTCGCCTACGAGCAGTACTTC.

The V and J genes are TRBV5-5 and TRBJ1-4, with no clear D. The germline gives CDR1 SGHKS, CDR2 YYEKEE (reference sequence). Trimming cost V 0 bases and J 2 bases, with 5 bases left between them. This CDR3 region has 14 residues. In DNA form, the CDR3 reads TGTGCCAGCAGCTTGGCGTCGACTAATGAAAAACTGTTTTTT. This translates into CASSLASTNEKLFF.

This sequence joins TRBV19 and TRBJ1-5, with D unclear. This CDR3 region has 14 residues. Trimming shortened V by 5 bases and J by 3 bases, and 11 bases separated the two germline ends. Per the germline V gene, CDR1 is LNHDA and CDR2 is SQIVND (reference sequence). The CDR3 nucleotides read TGTGCCAGTAGTCCGCTAGAAGTCAATCAGCCCCAGCATTTT. As protein: CASSPLEVNQPQHF.